Listed here are 29 T cell receptor beta chains from one sample, sequenced in a study of OX40 agonist ivuxolimab in advanced cancers. The repertoire was sequenced with immunoSEQ multiplex PCR; TCRdb's copy has only in-frame clones and lacks some. Of 22,000 or so clones in the sample, 77% were seen once. The sequencing here drew on CD4+ or CD8+ T cells sorted from blood, taken in a trial of the OX40 agonist ivuxolimab. Receptors originate from an adult with an advanced solid tumor such as melanoma, head and neck, liver or kidney cancer.

This sequence joins TRBV2 and TRBJ2-1; D assignment may be TRBD1 or TRBD2 (5 bases each). The V and J ends lost 8 bases and 3 bases respectively, with 11 bases between them. The CDR3 is made up of 13 amino acids. Per germline, CDR1 SNHLY and CDR2 FYNNEI. CDR3 in DNA: TGTGCCAGCTTGGGGGTGGGCTACAATGAGCAGTTCTTC. Its protein is CASLGVGYNEQFF. Full variable domain (remainder filled in from reference TRBV2 and TRBJ2-1): EPEVTQTPSHQVTQMGQEVILRCVPISNHLYFYWYRQILGQKVEFLVSFYNNEISEKSEIFDDQFSVERPDGSNFTLKIRSTKLEDSAMYFCASLGVGYNEQFFGPGTRLTVL.

This rearrangement joins TRBV7-9 to TRBJ2-5; no clear D. This CDR3 spans 11 amino acids. Germline V gene data show CDR1 as SEHNR and CDR2 as FQNEAQ (reference sequence). V was clipped by 5 bases and J by 7 bases, with 8 bases between them. Here the CDR3 reads CASSRLGTQYF. CDR3 nucleotide sequence: TGTGCCAGCAGCCGCCTAGGGACCCAGTACTTC.

V gene TRBV5-1 combines with J gene TRBJ2-1; TRBD2 agrees at 9 bases. The J segment lost 3 bases and the V segment lost 1 base, leaving 5 bases of the junction unmatched. This CDR3 region has 16 residues. The V gene's germline CDR1 is SGHRS and CDR2 YFSETQ. CDR3 sequence: CASSLTRGGNYNEQFF. The DNA for the CDR3 is TGCGCCAGCAGCTTGACGCGGGGGGGCAACTACAATGAGCAGTTCTTC.

Worth noting for this clone: A junction end diverges from the germline sequence, so it may reflect a read error. The chain recombines TRBV7-2 with TRBJ2-7; 12 bases match TRBD2. The CDR3 has 14 amino acids. CDR1 and CDR2 (germline): SGHTA, FQGNSA. The CDR3 loop reads CASKWTSGDLEHHF. The CDR3 coding sequence is TGTGCCAGCAAGTGGACTAGCGGGGACCTGGAGCACCACTTC.

This clone occurred once. The chain has TRBV7-6 and TRBJ2-7, with a tentative D call TRBD2 (6 bases). The CDR3 has 15 residues. V dropped 1 base and J dropped 3 bases, with 13 bases sitting between them. The V gene's germline CDR1 is SGHVS and CDR2 FNYEAQ. CDR3 DNA: TGTGCCAGCAGCTTAGGGGACTCCCCCAACTACGAGCAGTACTTC. It encodes CASSLGDSPNYEQYF.

Only a few counts were recorded for this clone. This chain uses TRBV2 with TRBJ1-5, with 9 bases lining up with TRBD1. This CDR3 spans 16 amino acids. J gave up 6 bases and V 6 bases, and 12 bases lay outside the gene matches. The germline V gene encodes CDR1 SNHLY and CDR2 FYNNEI. CDR3 in DNA: TGTGCCAGCAGGGAGACAGGGGGTATAGGGCCTCAGCCCCAGCATTTT. Residues: CASRETGGIGPQPQHF.

The gene calls are TRBV19 and TRBJ1-3; the D is unclear. The CDR3 has 18 amino acids. Germline assignment: CDR1 LNHDA and CDR2 SQIVND (reference sequence). V dropped 4 bases and J dropped 1 base, with 20 bases sitting between them. The CDR3: CASSRGSSMRISGNTIYF. The CDR3 coding sequence is TGTGCCAGTAGTAGGGGTTCCTCTATGAGGATATCTGGAAACACCATATATTTT.

This chain joins TRBV7-6 and TRBJ2-7; 7 bases agree with TRBD1. J gave up 6 bases and V 1 base, and 3 bases lay outside the gene matches. The CDR3 has 13 amino acids. Germline CDR1 SGHVS, CDR2 FNYEAQ. The CDR3 sequence: CASSLGGGGEQYF. For the CDR3, the DNA is TGTGCCAGCAGCTTAGGAGGGGGCGGCGAGCAGTACTTC.

This clone was picked up a small number of times. CDR3: CASSWTVAYEQYF. CDR3 DNA: TGTGCCAGCAGCTGGACTGTTGCCTACGAGCAGTACTTC. This chain joins TRBV5-5 and TRBJ2-7; tentatively, D is TRBD2 (5 bases). V lost 3 bases and J 2 bases, leaving 9 bases between the germline ends. The CDR3 contains 13 residues. Germline CDR1 and CDR2: SGHKS and YYEKEE (reference sequence).

CDR3 sequence: CASSEVPASETQYF. DNA for the CDR3: TGTGCCAGCAGTGAAGTTCCGGCTTCTGAGACCCAGTACTTC. The chain is built from TRBV6-1 and TRBJ2-5; D unresolved. The V end lost 1 base, the J end lost 5 bases, and 11 bases lay between the germline ends. The CDR3 runs to 14 residues. CDR1 and CDR2 from the germline V gene are MNHNS and SASEGT.

CDR3 nucleotides: TGTGCCAGCAGTGCAGGGGTGAGCACAGATACGCAGTATTTT. It encodes CASSAGVSTDTQYF. The chain employs TRBV6-1 and TRBJ2-3, with a weak D call TRBD1 (6 bases). The CDR3 loop spans 14 amino acids. Germline V lookup: CDR1 MNHNS, CDR2 SASEGT. The ends were cut back, 4 bases at V and 0 bases at J, with 8 bases in the middle.

The chain combines TRBV19 with TRBJ1-5; D uncertain. The CDR3 is 14 amino acids. Germline assignment: CDR1 LNHDA and CDR2 SQIVND (reference sequence). V lost 3 bases, J lost 9 bases, and 15 bases lay in between. The DNA of the CDR3 is TGTGCCAGTAGTATGGAAAACGGGTCGGGGCCCCAGCATTTT. Protein: CASSMENGSGPQHF.

The V call is TRBV10-3, the J call TRBJ2-6; D is possibly TRBD1 or TRBD2 (5 bases each). Deletions cut 5 bases from V and 0 bases from J, with 14 bases between. Germline V lookup: CDR1 ENHRY, CDR2 SYGVKD. CDR3 size: 17 residues. CDR3 bases: TGTGCCATCAGTCCCGGGACCTTTTCCTCTGGGGCCAACGTCCTGACTTTC. This codes for CAISPGTFSSGANVLTF.

The chain employs TRBV10-3 and TRBJ2-7; 8 positions match TRBD1. The germline V gene encodes CDR1 ENHRY and CDR2 SYGVKD. This CDR3 contains 13 residues. V dropped 6 bases and J dropped 3; count of bases not matched to a gene: 4. The CDR3 region is CAIRGGTGYEQYF. The CDR3 coding sequence is TGTGCCATCAGGGGTGGGACAGGCTACGAGCAGTACTTC.

This chain links TRBV9 with TRBJ2-3, with 14 bases matching TRBD2. Germline CDR1 and CDR2: SGDLS and YYNGEE. The CDR3 extends over 16 amino acids. V was pared by 4 bases and J by 3 bases, with 4 bases of the junction left unmatched. The chain's CDR3 is CASSIGTSGSTDTQYF. In DNA, the CDR3 is TGTGCCAGCAGCATAGGGACTAGCGGGAGTACAGATACGCAGTATTTT.

The rearrangement links TRBV7-8 to TRBJ2-5; the match to TRBD2 covers 8 bases. This CDR3 has 15 residues. With V trimmed by 5 bases and J by 2 bases, 7 bases remained unmatched. Per the germline V gene, CDR1 is SGHVS and CDR2 is FQNEAQ. CDR3 bases: TGTGCCAGCAGCCACATAGCGGGGCAACAAGAGACCCAGTACTTC. This encodes CASSHIAGQQETQYF.

The J gene is TRBJ1-5, the V gene TRBV6-5; D is perhaps TRBD1 (6 bases). The V and J ends lost 6 bases and 5 bases respectively, with 14 bases between them. The CDR3 contains 14 residues. Per the germline V gene, CDR1 is MNHEY and CDR2 is SVGAGI. In DNA form, the CDR3 reads TGTGCCAGCAGCCCAGGGACAACCCATCAGCCCCAGCATTTT. It is translated as CASSPGTTHQPQHF.

This clone was seen only a few times. V usage is TRBV25-1 and J usage is TRBJ1-2, with a tentative D call TRBD1 (6 bases). The V gene lost 2 bases and the J gene lost 4 bases, with 17 bases spanning the gap. This CDR3 is built from 16 residues. The germline V gene has CDR1 MGHDK and CDR2 SYGVNS. The CDR3 nucleotides are TGTGCCAGCAGTGAACTCACACAGGGAAAAGGCTATGGCTACACCTTC. Amino acids: CASSELTQGKGYGYTF.

Note on this clone: The sample holds other DNA sequences that translate to the same CDR3. The rearrangement links TRBV6-5 to TRBJ2-2, with D possibly matching TRBD1 (6 bases). Germline CDR1 MNHEY, CDR2 SVGAGI. V dropped 0 bases and J dropped 6 bases, with 8 bases sitting between them. The CDR3 totals 14 residues. The CDR3 bases are TGTGCCAGCAGTTACTCTGGGGGCTCCGGGGAGCTGTTTTTT. Translating it yields CASSYSGGSGELFF.

The chain links TRBV7-7 to TRBJ2-1; D may be TRBD2 (6 bases). V gave up 6 bases and J gave up 6 bases, with 12 bases separating them. Germline CDR1 SSHAT, CDR2 FNYEAQ (reference sequence). The CDR3 contains 13 residues. DNA for the CDR3: TGTGCCAGCAGTTCTTCCGGGGGCAATGAGCAGTTCTTC. Its protein is CASSSSGGNEQFF.

This clone has only a few counts. The chain carries TRBV5-5 and TRBJ2-7; 8 positions agree with TRBD2. Germline CDR1 is SGHKS and CDR2 is YYEKEE (reference sequence). The CDR3 has 15 amino acids. The trim removed 0 bases at V and 5 bases at J, leaving 7 bases unmatched. The CDR3 here is CASSLEGLGKDEQYF. The CDR3 DNA follows: TGTGCCAGCAGCTTGGAGGGACTAGGAAAAGACGAGCAGTACTTC. The complete variable domain, with remaining parts taken from reference TRBV5-5 and TRBJ2-7, reads DAGVTQSPTHLIKTRGQQVTLRCSPISGHKSVSWYQQVLGQGPQFIFQYYEKEERGRGNFPDRFSARQFPNYSSELNVNALLLGDSALYLCASSLEGLGKDEQYFGPGTRLTVT.

This chain uses TRBV10-3 with TRBJ2-3; 9 nucleotides line up with TRBD2. Germline V CDR1 and CDR2: ENHRY, SYGVKD. The CDR3 sequence is 14 residues long. Trimming removed 2 bases from V and 5 bases from J; junction bases left unmatched: 2. Here the CDR3 DNA reads TGTGCCATCAGTGAGGCTAGCGGGGTAGATACGCAGTATTTT. Amino acid sequence: CAISEASGVDTQYF.

This sequence joins TRBV6-5 and TRBJ1-5; no reliable D call. This CDR3 spans 13 amino acids. From germline, CDR1 is MNHEY and CDR2 SVGAGI. Trimming left V 6 bases short and J 6 bases short, with 12 bases between. The CDR3 nucleotides are TGTGCCAGCAGCCCCCTCACGGGTCAGCCCCAGCATTTT. Translated: CASSPLTGQPQHF.

The chain carries TRBV7-8 and TRBJ2-7; 9 nucleotides match TRBD1. J lost 3 bases, V lost 1 base, and 16 bases had no gene match. Germline CDR1 is SGHVS and CDR2 is FQNEAQ. The CDR3 loop spans 19 amino acids. In DNA form, the CDR3 reads TGTGCCAGCAGCTTAGTTTCGGGACAGGGACGCTCGGGAATCTACGAGCAGTACTTC. Residues: CASSLVSGQGRSGIYEQYF.

CDR3 loop: CASSDLTRGFNYGYTF. For the CDR3, the DNA is TGTGCCAGCAGCGATTTAACCAGGGGATTTAACTATGGCTACACCTTC. V is TRBV5-8 and J is TRBJ1-2; possible D gene TRBD1, 6 bases. This CDR3 has 16 residues. The germline V gene has CDR1 SGHTS and CDR2 YDEGEE. Trimming removed 4 bases at V and 1 base at J, with 17 bases between.

CDR3 DNA: TGTGCCAGCAGCAGGACTAGCAGTGGCAATGAGCAGTTCTTC. It translates to CASSRTSSGNEQFF. The chain joins TRBV7-6 to TRBJ2-1, with 8 bases that match TRBD2. The germline gives CDR1 SGHVS, CDR2 FNYEAQ. This CDR3 comprises 14 residues. The J segment lost 6 bases and the V segment lost 5 bases, leaving 6 bases of the junction unmatched.

The J gene is TRBJ1-1, the V gene TRBV5-5; D might be TRBD1 (5 bases). Germline V CDR1 and CDR2: SGHKS, YYEKEE (reference sequence). The CDR3 length is 12 residues. V lost 0 bases, J lost 8 bases, and 8 bases lay in between. The CDR3 here is CASSLDGAEAFF. As DNA, the CDR3 is TGTGCCAGCAGCTTGGACGGGGCAGAAGCTTTCTTT.

In this sample, this clone turned up a few times. The V and J genes are TRBV7-9 and TRBJ1-2, with D unresolved. This CDR3 has 14 residues. From germline, CDR1 is SEHNR and CDR2 FQNEAQ (reference sequence). The V gene lost 0 bases and the J gene lost 4 bases, with 9 bases spanning the gap. In DNA, the CDR3 is TGTGCCAGCAGCTTAGCTAACCTGGCCTATGGCTACACCTTC. Its translation: CASSLANLAYGYTF.

This clone was recorded only once. The CDR3 protein is CASSKGVRGRGTDTQYF. The CDR3 bases are TGTGCCAGCAGCAAAGGGGTCCGAGGGCGGGGAACAGATACGCAGTATTTT. The chain has TRBV21-1 and TRBJ2-3; the table's D call, TRBD2, has no DNA check behind it. TRBV21-1 is tagged as a pseudogene. This CDR3 is built from 17 residues.